The 17 T cell receptor beta chains in this list originate from one sample, sequenced in a study of response to subunit inactivated influenza vaccine. Using its own MiXCR run on the RT-PCR reads, TCRdb lists one record per CDR3 protein. Seen here are around 850,000 distinct CDR3 sequences, approximately 17% observed once, and the top ten hold under 13%. The material sequenced was PBMCs from blood, taken more than 4 days after vaccination. The origin of the receptors is a man aged 50-59 years who received an inactivated influenza vaccine.

The V call is TRBV28, the J call TRBJ2-7; D could derive from TRBD1 or TRBD2 (5 bases each). Per germline, CDR1 MDHEN and CDR2 SYDVKM. The CDR3 has 16 residues. Trimming took 5 bases from V and 0 from J, leaving 17 bases between them. The DNA of the CDR3 is TGTGCCAGCAGTGTTATTTCGGGGCTAAGCTCCTACGAGCAGTACTTC. Translated: CASSVISGLSSYEQYF.

CDR3 nucleotide sequence: TGTGCCAGCAGTAGCGCCGGGGCCAACACCATATATTTT. Translated, it gives CASSSAGANTIYF. The chain has TRBV12-3 or TRBV12-4 and TRBJ1-3; weak D call: TRBD1 (5 bases). This CDR3 is 13 amino acids long. V dropped 5 bases and J dropped 7 bases, with 12 bases sitting between them.

A few counts support this clonotype. The chain is built from TRBV29-1 and TRBJ1-6; 9 bases align to TRBD1. The CDR3 is 13 residues long. Trimming cost V 5 bases and J 9 bases; bases outside gene matches: 5. The germline V gene has CDR1 SQVTM and CDR2 ANQGSEA. The CDR3 loop reads CSVRLDRGSPLHF. CDR3 sequence (DNA): TGCAGCGTTAGACTGGACAGGGGTTCACCCCTCCACTTT.

This clonotype was detected ten times or more. The chain links TRBV7-2 to TRBJ2-1; D possibly corresponds to TRBD2 (6 bases). Looked up from germline, CDR1 is SGHTA and CDR2 is FQGNSA. The CDR3 sequence is 14 residues long. V was shortened by 1 base and J by 6 bases, with 10 bases between the two germline ends. CDR3 sequence: CASSLGGGSNEQFF. For the CDR3, the DNA is TGTGCCAGCAGCTTAGGTGGAGGGTCCAATGAGCAGTTCTTC.

The V call is TRBV20-1, the J call TRBJ1-6; unclear D gene. V lost 3 bases, J lost 0 bases, and 9 bases lay in between. This CDR3 contains 15 residues. Germline CDR1 reads DFQATT; CDR2 reads SNEGSKA (reference sequence). Here the CDR3 reads CSASVTASYNSPLHF. DNA of the CDR3: TGCAGTGCTAGTGTCACGGCCTCCTATAATTCACCCCTCCACTTT.

This chain connects TRBV7-9 to TRBJ1-4, with D possibly matching TRBD1 (6 bases). The germline gives CDR1 SEHNR, CDR2 FQNEAQ (reference sequence). The CDR3 runs to 14 residues. Trimming took off 5 bases at V and 6 bases at J, with 13 bases between the two ends. The CDR3 loop is CASSLGHPDEKLFF. DNA of the CDR3: TGTGCCAGCAGCCTGGGACATCCTGATGAAAAACTGTTTTTT.

The V and J genes are TRBV6-5 and TRBJ2-3; the D gene could be TRBD1 or TRBD2 (6 bases each). Trimming took off 4 bases at V and 8 bases at J, with 25 bases between the two ends. The CDR3 runs to 17 residues. Germline CDR1 is MNHEY and CDR2 is SVGAGI. The chain's CDR3 is CASSLGGLMTHNPTQYF. CDR3 DNA sequence: TGTGCCAGCAGTTTAGGGGGGCTGATGACGCATAACCCTACGCAGTATTTT.

A few counts support this clonotype. This chain links TRBV20-1 with TRBJ1-2; possible D gene TRBD1, 5 bases. Deletions cut 2 bases from V and 4 bases from J, with 11 bases between. CDR1 is DFQATT and CDR2 is SNEGSKA in the germline V gene (reference sequence). This CDR3 has 13 residues. The CDR3 protein is CSARTGDSYGYTF. As DNA, the CDR3 is TGCAGTGCTAGAACCGGGGACTCCTATGGCTACACCTTC.

This clonotype was recorded many times. The rearrangement links TRBV7-9 to TRBJ2-7, with 7 bases aligning to TRBD2. Germline CDR1 and CDR2: SEHNR and FQNEAQ (reference sequence). J was trimmed by 3 bases and V by 5 bases; bases with no gene match: 7. The CDR3 consists of 14 residues. CDR3 loop: CASSLGTTIYEQYF. The DNA of the CDR3 is TGTGCCAGCAGCCTCGGGACTACCATCTACGAGCAGTACTTC.

This clonotype was detected many times. The chain links TRBV6-2 or TRBV6-3 to TRBJ2-7, with TRBD1 matching 8 bases. The V segment lost 4 bases and the J segment 5 bases; nucleotides outside the gene matches: 10. Germline V CDR1 and CDR2: MNHEY, SVGEGT. This CDR3 region has 15 residues. The CDR3 here is CASSSFRTGRHEQYF. As DNA, the CDR3 is TGTGCCAGCAGTTCTTTTCGGACAGGGAGGCACGAGCAGTACTTC.

The genes are TRBV12-3 or TRBV12-4 and TRBJ1-1; a possible D gene is TRBD1 (6 bases). This CDR3 contains 14 residues. V lost 4 bases and J 4 bases, leaving 13 bases between the germline ends. The CDR3 is CASSYGGAPTEAFF. DNA for the CDR3: TGTGCCAGCAGTTACGGGGGCGCCCCCACTGAAGCTTTCTTT.

The chain employs TRBV7-6 and TRBJ2-3, with D possibly TRBD1 on 6 matching bases. V was trimmed by 6 bases and J by 3 bases, leaving 16 bases between them. The CDR3 loop spans 15 amino acids. Germline CDR1 and CDR2: SGHVS and FNYEAQ. The CDR3: CASSGDVGATDTQYF. The CDR3 DNA reads as TGTGCCAGCAGTGGGGATGTGGGGGCAACAGATACGCAGTATTTT.

This clonotype was found many times. The CDR3 protein is CSVETSGSISEQFF. DNA of the CDR3: TGCAGCGTTGAAACTAGCGGGTCTATTTCTGAGCAGTTCTTC. The chain recombines TRBV29-1 with TRBJ2-1; 9 bases are a match to TRBD2. The junction had 8 bases not matched to a gene; V was cut back by 2 bases and J by 9 bases. The V gene's germline CDR1 is SQVTM and CDR2 ANQGSEA. The CDR3 extends over 14 amino acids.

V gene TRBV29-1 combines with J gene TRBJ2-2, with TRBD1 matching over 12 bases. This CDR3 spans 15 amino acids. Losses at the gene ends were 7 bases for V and 7 bases for J; bases not matched to a gene: 10. Germline V gene data show CDR1 as SQVTM and CDR2 as ANQGSEA. The CDR3 protein is CSAHTRDRGRGELFF. CDR3 DNA sequence: TGCAGCGCTCACACCCGGGACAGGGGGCGCGGGGAGCTGTTTTTT.

The genes are TRBV12-5 and TRBJ2-5; D is ambiguous. Trimming stripped 3 bases from V and 5 bases from J, with 7 bases between. The CDR3 totals 12 residues. Germline V gene lookup returns CDR1 LGHNT and CDR2 FRNRAP. The DNA for the CDR3 is TGTGCTAGTGGTTTTGACCGGGAGACCCAGTACTTC. It specifies CASGFDRETQYF.

This clonotype was picked up a small number of times. The gene calls are TRBV4-3 and TRBJ1-2; 9 bases are shared with TRBD1. The CDR3 loop spans 15 amino acids. The V gene end was trimmed by 6 bases and the J gene end by 3 bases; junction bases not matched to a gene: 8. Germline values: CDR1 LGHNA, CDR2 YSLEER. The DNA for the CDR3 is TGCGCCAGCAGGCGAAGGACAGGGGATGACTATGGCTACACCTTC. This gives the protein CASRRRTGDDYGYTF.

This clonotype was found a few times. The chain combines TRBV20-1 with TRBJ2-3; tentative D call: TRBD2 (6 bases). The length of the CDR3 is 15 residues. Germline V gene lookup returns CDR1 DFQATT and CDR2 SNEGSKA (reference sequence). V gave up 0 bases and J gave up 5 bases, with 15 bases separating them. The CDR3 here is CSARETEGTRDTQYF. Here the CDR3 DNA reads TGCAGTGCTAGAGAGACGGAGGGCACTAGAGATACGCAGTATTTT.